The rows below give T cell receptor beta chains drawn from one sample of a study of T cell responses to AZD1222 COVID-19 vaccine. This table comes from immunoSEQ multiplex PCR, and its TCRdb copy is limited to in-frame clones, with some not included. The profile shows around 210,000 clones, around 94% of them singletons. Here the sequenced sample was peripheral blood, taken 28 days after the second dose of the MenACWY control vaccine. These receptors were obtained from an adult who received the MenACWY meningococcal vaccine as a control. CDR3s include the opening cysteine and the closing phenylalanine or tryptophan. Fields, in order: J gene, V gene, clone size, D gene, CDR3 DNA, CDR3 protein. A D gene is named only where the DNA matches it firmly. Some rows mark clone size as missing; the rest say once, few, many or name a class of expanded clone.

J gene: TRBJ1-4
V gene: TRBV30
clone size: once
D gene: TRBD1
CDR3 DNA: TGTGCCTGCAAAATGACAGGGACTAATGAAAAACTGTTTTTT
CDR3 protein: CACKMTGTNEKLFF

J gene: TRBJ1-3
V gene: TRBV5-8
clone size: NA
D gene: NA
CDR3 DNA: TGTGCCAGCAGCCAAGCACAGGCCGATGGAAACACCATATATTTT
CDR3 protein: CASSQAQADGNTIYF

J gene: TRBJ2-2
V gene: TRBV6-1
clone size: once
D gene: TRBD1
CDR3 DNA: TGTGCCAGCAGTGAACTGCCGGAGACAGGGGGCGGCACCGGGGAGCTGTTTTTT
CDR3 protein: CASSELPETGGGTGELFF

J gene: TRBJ2-1
V gene: TRBV29-1
clone size: once
D gene: NA
CDR3 DNA: TGCAGCGTTGAAAGGTCTGGCTACAATGAGCAGTTCTTC
CDR3 protein: CSVERSGYNEQFF

J gene: TRBJ2-7
V gene: TRBV7-9
clone size: NA
D gene: TRBD1
CDR3 DNA: TGTGCCAGCAGCTCTCTCCGGGACAGCTCCTACGAGCAGTACTTC
CDR3 protein: CASSSLRDSSYEQYF

J gene: TRBJ1-5
V gene: TRBV28
clone size: NA
D gene: TRBD1
CDR3 DNA: TGTGCCAGCAGTTTCTCACAGGGGATTCAGCCCCAGCATTTT
CDR3 protein: CASSFSQGIQPQHF

J gene: TRBJ2-7
V gene: TRBV7-2
clone size: once
D gene: NA
CDR3 DNA: TGTGCCAGCAGCTTAGAACTCTTGCCCCCCTACGAGCAGTACTTC
CDR3 protein: CASSLELLPPYEQYF

J gene: TRBJ2-2
V gene: TRBV29-1
clone size: NA
D gene: NA
CDR3 DNA: TGCAGCGTTGACCTCCACACCGGGGAGCTGTTTTTT
CDR3 protein: CSVDLHTGELFF

J gene: TRBJ1-6
V gene: TRBV4-1
clone size: NA
D gene: NA
CDR3 DNA: TGCGCCAGCAGCCAAGTGGATCTGATCTCCTATAATTCACCCCTCCACTTT
CDR3 protein: CASSQVDLISYNSPLHF

J gene: TRBJ2-3
V gene: TRBV6-1
clone size: NA
D gene: NA
CDR3 DNA: TGTGCCAGCAGTGAAAACGGGAACCCCTTTTGGGGTACGCAGTATTTT
CDR3 protein: CASSENGNPFWGTQYF

J gene: TRBJ1-2
V gene: TRBV3-1/TRBV3-2
clone size: NA
D gene: TRBD1
CDR3 DNA: TGTGCCAGCAGCCAGACAGGGCTTAACTATGGCTACACCTTC
CDR3 protein: CASSQTGLNYGYTF

J gene: TRBJ1-2
V gene: TRBV7-9
clone size: NA
D gene: TRBD1
CDR3 DNA: TGTGCCAGCAGCCCGGACAGGGGGATAGTCTATGGCTACACCTTC
CDR3 protein: CASSPDRGIVYGYTF

J gene: TRBJ2-5
V gene: TRBV2
clone size: NA
D gene: TRBD2
CDR3 DNA: TGTGCCAGCAGTGTGACTAGCGGGGGGGCCGGGGAGACCCAGTACTTC
CDR3 protein: CASSVTSGGAGETQYF

J gene: TRBJ2-7
V gene: TRBV30
clone size: NA
D gene: NA
CDR3 DNA: TGTGCCTCATCCACCTGGGGCAGCCAAAAGGGGTACTTC
CDR3 protein: CASSTWGSQKGYF

J gene: TRBJ1-2
V gene: TRBV7-9
clone size: few
D gene: NA
CDR3 DNA: TGTGCCAGCACCCAAATTGAAGGGAGACAGGACTACACCTTC
CDR3 protein: CASTQIEGRQDYTF

J gene: TRBJ1-6
V gene: TRBV30
clone size: NA
D gene: NA
CDR3 DNA: TGTGCCTGGAGTGGGGTCGGCTATAATTCACCCCTCCACTTT
CDR3 protein: CAWSGVGYNSPLHF

J gene: TRBJ1-5
V gene: TRBV3-1/TRBV3-2
clone size: NA
D gene: TRBD1
CDR3 DNA: TGTGCCAGCAGCTCCCGCAGGGGGTTCGATCAGCCCCAGCATTTT
CDR3 protein: CASSSRRGFDQPQHF

J gene: TRBJ1-1
V gene: TRBV27
clone size: NA
D gene: NA
CDR3 DNA: TGTGCCAGCAGTTTAGAGGGACGGGCCACTGAAGCTTTCTTT
CDR3 protein: CASSLEGRATEAFF

J gene: TRBJ1-1
V gene: TRBV6-5
clone size: NA
D gene: NA
CDR3 DNA: TGTGCCAGCAGTTATAATAAGAACACTGAAGCTTTCTTT
CDR3 protein: CASSYNKNTEAFF

J gene: TRBJ1-3
V gene: TRBV28
clone size: NA
D gene: NA
CDR3 DNA: TGTGCCAGCAGCCTCCTGGGAAACACCATATATTTT
CDR3 protein: CASSLLGNTIYF

J gene: TRBJ1-2
V gene: TRBV3-1/TRBV3-2
clone size: NA
D gene: NA
CDR3 DNA: TGTGCCAGCAGCCCAAGCGGCGGGGTGGTCGGCTACACCTTC
CDR3 protein: CASSPSGGVVGYTF

J gene: TRBJ1-4
V gene: TRBV27
clone size: once
D gene: NA
CDR3 DNA: TGTGCCAGCAGTTGGACCAAAGGGGATGAAAAACTGTTTTTT
CDR3 protein: CASSWTKGDEKLFF

J gene: TRBJ2-1
V gene: TRBV2
clone size: NA
D gene: TRBD2
CDR3 DNA: TGTGCCAGCAGTGCAGGACTAGCCGCCTACAATGAGCAGTTCTTC
CDR3 protein: CASSAGLAAYNEQFF

J gene: TRBJ2-7
V gene: TRBV7-9
clone size: NA
D gene: NA
CDR3 DNA: TGTGCCAGCAGCCAGCAGGGTACGTCGCACGAGCAGTACTTC
CDR3 protein: CASSQQGTSHEQYF

J gene: TRBJ2-3
V gene: TRBV5-4
clone size: NA
D gene: TRBD1
CDR3 DNA: TGTGCCAGCAGCTCACAGGGGAGAGCAGATACGCAGTATTTT
CDR3 protein: CASSSQGRADTQYF

J gene: TRBJ1-5
V gene: TRBV28
clone size: once
D gene: NA
CDR3 DNA: TGTGCCAGCAGTCTCAGCCAGCCCCAGCATTTT
CDR3 protein: CASSLSQPQHF

J gene: TRBJ1-4
V gene: TRBV29-1
clone size: NA
D gene: NA
CDR3 DNA: TGCAGCGCCCATCACCGGGCGGGGGGAGGTGAAAAACTGTTTTTT
CDR3 protein: CSAHHRAGGGEKLFF

J gene: TRBJ2-5
V gene: TRBV10-3
clone size: NA
D gene: NA
CDR3 DNA: TGTGCCACATCGAGGGACGGTTCTCCTTCTCTGCAAGAGACCCAGTACTTC
CDR3 protein: CATSRDGSPSLQETQYF

J gene: TRBJ2-7
V gene: TRBV30
clone size: NA
D gene: NA
CDR3 DNA: TGTGCCTGGAGTAGGGGGGCCTACGAGCAGTACTTC
CDR3 protein: CAWSRGAYEQYF

J gene: TRBJ2-3
V gene: TRBV24-1
clone size: NA
D gene: TRBD2
CDR3 DNA: TGTGCCACCAGTGACCCGCGACTAGCGGGGGAGACACTTAGCACAGATACGCAGTATTTT
CDR3 protein: CATSDPRLAGETLSTDTQYF